Below, one T cell receptor beta chain is given with its context. Some clones are missing from TCRdb's copy, which holds only in-frame ones; the method was immunoSEQ multiplex PCR. The data contain 300,000 to 400,000 clones, around 87% of them singletons. The sample belongs to a study of blood T cell repertoires in COVID-19. Background on the study: Sources were T cells, B-cell-depleted T cells, or PBMCs; the material itself was cDNA or gDNA.

CDR1 GTSNPN and CDR2 SVGIG come from the germline V gene (reference sequence). With 0 bases clipped from V and 11 bases from J, the junction kept 2 bases outside the gene matches. This CDR3 has 11 residues. Specimen: peripheral blood. This chain joins TRBV30 and TRBJ2-3; 7 nucleotides agree with TRBD1. This receptor was taken from an older woman with COVID-19, enrolled during active disease. As DNA, the CDR3 is TGTGCCTGGAGTGTACAGGGGCAGCAGTATTTT. This gives the protein CAWSVQGQQYF.